This is a list of T cell receptor beta chains from one sample in a study of control samples from healthy donors and cancer patients. TCRdb's table, derived via immunoSEQ multiplex PCR, lists solely in-frame clones and lacks some. The sample records tens of thousands of clones, 85% to 90% being singletons. The sequencing sample was made of PBMCs. The receptors were gathered from a man aged 55 to 69 with head and neck cancer. Each CDR3 is given with its conserved first and last residue. Each record gives: J gene, clone size, D gene, V gene, CDR3 DNA, CDR3 protein. D genes are given only for firm matches. Clone size is given for some rows only: seen once, a few or many times, or a class if the clone is expanded.

TRBJ1-1 | - | - | TRBV6-1 | TGTGCCAGCAGTGAAGCCGGGATTTCGGCTGAAGCTTTCTTT | CASSEAGISAEAFF
TRBJ2-1 | - | TRBD1 | TRBV6-2/TRBV6-3 | TGTGCCAGCAGTTCGTGGACAGGGGGGCTTGGGAATGAGCAGTTCTTC | CASSSWTGGLGNEQFF
TRBJ1-3 | once | - | TRBV6-1 | TGTGCCAGCAGTGAAAGGGGCGGGGGAACTGGAAACACCATATATTTT | CASSERGGGTGNTIYF
TRBJ2-5 | - | - | TRBV5-1 | TGCGCCAGCAGCTCCAGTGGGGTTCTCGGGACCCAGTACTTC | CASSSSGVLGTQYF
TRBJ1-6 | - | - | TRBV14 | TGTGCCAGCAGCCAAGATCGGAATTCACCCCTCCACTTT | CASSQDRNSPLHF
TRBJ1-2 | - | TRBD1 | TRBV6-5 | TGTGCCAGCCTCGGGGGGACAGGACTCTATGGCTACACCTTC | CASLGGTGLYGYTF
TRBJ1-2 | - | - | TRBV2 | TGTGCCCTTTCGGAAATGGGAGAAGGCTACACCTTC | CALSEMGEGYTF
TRBJ2-3 | - | - | TRBV4-1 | TGCGCCAGCAGCCAAGATCGGACGGAAAGCACAGATACGCAGTATTTT | CASSQDRTESTDTQYF
TRBJ2-3 | - | TRBD2 | TRBV6-5 | TGTGCCAGCAGCCCCGCGGGACTAGCTCGTGATACGCAGTATTTT | CASSPAGLARDTQYF
TRBJ1-2 | - | TRBD1 | TRBV19 | TGTGCCAGTAGCCACAGGGGGACAAACTATGGCTACACCTTC | CASSHRGTNYGYTF
TRBJ1-2 | - | TRBD1 | TRBV29-1 | TGCAGCGTTGAAGATAGGACAGGGAATGGCTACACCTTC | CSVEDRTGNGYTF
TRBJ1-5 | - | - | TRBV2 | TGTGCCAGCCGGTCTGAAAAACAGCCCCAGCATTTT | CASRSEKQPQHF
TRBJ2-5 | - | - | TRBV14 | TGTGCCAGCAGCCAAGGGGTTAGCGCCTTCCCCGGAGGAGAGACCCAGTACTTC | CASSQGVSAFPGGETQYF
TRBJ1-2 | - | TRBD1 | TRBV19 | TGTGCCAGTAGTATGTTGGACAGGGGAAGTGGCTACACCTTC | CASSMLDRGSGYTF
TRBJ1-6 | - | TRBD1 | TRBV30 | TGTGCCTGGAGAGCGGACAGGGGAAGCCTCCACTTT | CAWRADRGSLHF
TRBJ2-3 | - | TRBD1 | TRBV5-5 | TGTGCCAGCAGCCAAGGGGACAGCTACACAGATACGCAGTATTTT | CASSQGDSYTDTQYF
TRBJ2-3 | - | TRBD1 | TRBV18 | TGTGCCAGCTTGCAGGGGGTAAAAGATACGCAGTATTTT | CASLQGVKDTQYF
TRBJ2-1 | - | TRBD1 | TRBV7-3 | TGTGCCAGAAGGACAGGGGGCCAGAGGATAGATATTAGCTCCTACAATGAGCAGTTCTTC | CARRTGGQRIDISSYNEQFF
TRBJ2-1 | - | - | TRBV27 | TGTGCCAGCAGTTTCTCAATCAGGAATGAGCAGTTCTTC | CASSFSIRNEQFF
TRBJ1-6 | - | - | TRBV12-3/TRBV12-4 | TGTGCCAGCAGTTCCTGGAGCAATTCACCCCTCCACTTT | CASSSWSNSPLHF
TRBJ1-5 | - | - | TRBV30 | TGTGCCTGGGAAGTAGGGCGCAATCAGCCCCAGCATTTT | CAWEVGRNQPQHF
TRBJ2-6 | - | - | TRBV9 | TGTGCCAGCAGCGTAAGGACTGGGGCCAACGTCCTGACTTTC | CASSVRTGANVLTF
TRBJ2-6 | - | - | TRBV11-2 | TGTGCCAGCAGCTTAGGGTCGGTGAGGACCAACGTCCTGACTTTC | CASSLGSVRTNVLTF
TRBJ2-7 | - | TRBD1 | TRBV4-2 | TGTGCCAGCAGCCAAGAAACCTCGACAGGGCCCTCCTACGAGCAGTACTTC | CASSQETSTGPSYEQYF
TRBJ2-2 | - | - | TRBV6-5 | TGTGCCAGCTCATTTAGTAATGGCGGCGGGGAGCTGTTTTTT | CASSFSNGGGELFF
TRBJ1-2 | once | - | TRBV27 | TGTGCCAGCAGTTTCCTTCTGGGGGATCCCTATGGCTACACCTTC | CASSFLLGDPYGYTF
TRBJ1-2 | - | - | TRBV10-1 | TGCGCCAGGCGAGTTCACGGGAAATCTAACTATGGCTACACCTTC | CARRVHGKSNYGYTF
TRBJ2-1 | - | - | TRBV14 | TGTGCCAGCAGCTTATGGAGTGAGCAGTTCTTC | CASSLWSEQFF
TRBJ1-1 | - | - | TRBV11-1 | TGTGCCAGCAGCTTAGACAGGGCCGCCGGTGGGGAAGCTTTCTTT | CASSLDRAAGGEAFF
TRBJ2-2 | - | TRBD2 | TRBV20-1 | TGCAGTGCTAGTCGCCTAGCGGGCTCCACCGGGGAGCTGTTTTTT | CSASRLAGSTGELFF
TRBJ2-3 | - | TRBD2 | TRBV4-1 | TGCGCCAGCAGCCAACACACCGGGACTAGCGTAGCAGATACGCAGTATTTT | CASSQHTGTSVADTQYF
TRBJ1-6 | - | - | TRBV19 | TGTGCCAGTAGTATAAGGTGGGATTCACCCCTCCACTTT | CASSIRWDSPLHF
TRBJ1-2 | - | TRBD1 | TRBV6-6 | TGTGCCAGCAGTTTTCGTGGACAGGGGGATGGCTACACCTTC | CASSFRGQGDGYTF
TRBJ2-5 | - | TRBD1 | TRBV6-5 | TGTGCCAGCAGACCTCAGGGGGCGGTCGGGGAGACCCAGTACTTC | CASRPQGAVGETQYF
TRBJ2-7 | - | TRBD2 | TRBV28 | TGTGCCAGCAGTCTTATACTAGCGGGAGGGTACGAGCAGTACTTC | CASSLILAGGYEQYF
TRBJ2-1 | - | TRBD2 | TRBV15 | TGTGCCACCAGCAGAGATCGGGGGGGTACCTCCTACAATGAGCAGTTCTTC | CATSRDRGGTSYNEQFF
TRBJ1-2 | medium-sized | - | TRBV19 | TGTGCCAGTAGCGCGGGAGACTATGGCTACACCTTC | CASSAGDYGYTF
TRBJ2-1 | - | - | TRBV10-1 | TGCGCCAGCAGTGAGTCCAGGGAGCTCCCCAATGAGCAGTTCTTC | CASSESRELPNEQFF
TRBJ2-7 | - | - | TRBV6-5 | TGTGCCAGCAGTTACTCAGGACTACCTACCTACGAGCAGTACTTC | CASSYSGLPTYEQYF
TRBJ2-2 | once | - | TRBV5-1 | TGCGCCAGCACTGTAGACACCGGGGAGCTGTTTTTT | CASTVDTGELFF
TRBJ2-1 | - | - | TRBV3-1/TRBV3-2 | TGTGCCAGCACCCTAAAAGGGACTGAGCAGTTCTTC | CASTLKGTEQFF
TRBJ1-5 | - | TRBD1 | TRBV27 | TGTGCCAGCAGTACCCACGGGACAGATAGCAATCAGCCCCAGCATTTT | CASSTHGTDSNQPQHF
TRBJ2-5 | once | - | TRBV5-1 | TGCGCCAGCAGCTTGGCTCCAGGGGACCAAGAGACCCAGTACTTC | CASSLAPGDQETQYF
TRBJ2-1 | once | - | TRBV30 | TGTGCCTGGACCCCCATGCTTGGCGAGCAGTTCTTC | CAWTPMLGEQFF
TRBJ1-5 | few | TRBD1 | TRBV27 | TGTGCCAGCAGTCCCTCGACAGGGTGGAGCAATCAGCCCCAGCATTTT | CASSPSTGWSNQPQHF
TRBJ2-5 | - | - | TRBV27 | TGTGCCAGCAGTTCCCTCCCGGGGCAAGAGACCCAGTACTTC | CASSSLPGQETQYF
TRBJ2-7 | - | - | TRBV11-2 | TGTGCCAGCATCCCTTGGGTAGCGGCAGGTTCCTACGAGCAGTACTTC | CASIPWVAAGSYEQYF
TRBJ1-1 | - | - | TRBV11-3 | TGTGCCAGCAGCTTAGGGAATGGAGCTGAAGCTTTCTTT | CASSLGNGAEAFF
TRBJ2-1 | - | - | TRBV19 | TGTGCCAGTGGCTACTCCAGTTCCTACAATGAGCAGTTCTTC | CASGYSSSYNEQFF
TRBJ2-1 | - | - | TRBV12-5 | TGTGCTAGTGGCCCTTTTGGAAGGCAGAACTACAATGAGCAGTTCTTC | CASGPFGRQNYNEQFF
TRBJ1-4 | few | - | TRBV11-3 | TGTGCCAGCAGTAAGGGGCCGAGTGAAAAACTGTTTTTT | CASSKGPSEKLFF
TRBJ1-5 | - | TRBD1 | TRBV19 | TGTGCCAGTAGATATGACAGGGGACAGCCCCAGCATTTT | CASRYDRGQPQHF
TRBJ1-1 | - | TRBD1 | TRBV18 | TGTGCCAGCTCACCAGGGACAGGTTCGAACACTGAAGCTTTCTTT | CASSPGTGSNTEAFF
TRBJ2-3 | - | TRBD2 | TRBV6-1 | TGTGCCAGCAGTGAATCCGGGACTAGCGGGAAGCAGTATTTT | CASSESGTSGKQYF
TRBJ2-5 | - | TRBD2 | TRBV7-9 | TGTGCCAGCAGCTCTAGCGGGGCGGATCAAGAGACCCAGTACTTC | CASSSSGADQETQYF
TRBJ2-5 | - | TRBD2 | TRBV6-5 | TGTGCCAGCAGGTGGCGGGAGGGAGAGACCCAGTACTTC | CASRWREGETQYF
TRBJ2-5 | few | TRBD2 | TRBV5-4 | TGTGCCAGCAGCTTGGGGGGACTAGCACAAGAGACCCAGTACTTC | CASSLGGLAQETQYF